These 11 T cell receptor beta chains originate from one sample sequenced in a study of blood T cell repertoires in COVID-19. Clones were sequenced by immunoSEQ multiplex PCR, and TCRdb holds only the in-frame ones, with some missing. The sample includes roughly 480,000 clones, roughly 87% seen only once; the top ten take around 0.95%. Sequenced: peripheral blood. These receptors all come from a man younger than 30 with COVID-19, enrolled during active disease.

The chain recombines TRBV5-8 with TRBJ2-1; TRBD1 is a possible D gene (5 bases). CDR1 and CDR2 (germline): SGHTS, YDEGEE. The CDR3 contains 13 residues. V lost 0 bases and J lost 9, with 10 bases in between. The CDR3 reads CASSLDPGFEQFF. CDR3 nucleotides: TGTGCCAGCAGCTTGGACCCAGGGTTTGAGCAGTTCTTC.

The genes are TRBV28 and TRBJ2-4; 7 nucleotides align to TRBD1. J was trimmed by 6 bases and V by 5 bases; bases with no gene match: 7. Germline V gene sequence: CDR1 MDHEN, CDR2 SYDVKM. This CDR3 comprises 14 residues. CDR3 sequence reads: CASSPTGVGNIQYF. CDR3 DNA sequence: TGTGCCAGCAGTCCCACAGGGGTGGGAAACATTCAGTACTTC.

V gene TRBV14 combines with J gene TRBJ2-3, with D perhaps TRBD2 (6 bases). Trimming removed 2 bases from V and 2 bases from J, with 26 bases in between. The CDR3 is 20 amino acids. Germline CDR1 reads SGHDN; CDR2 reads FVKESK. CDR3 sequence: CASSQRAYWAGTPYTDTQYF. The CDR3 nucleotides are TGTGCCAGCAGCCAAAGAGCCTACTGGGCCGGGACTCCATACACAGATACGCAGTATTTT.

V is TRBV7-2 and J is TRBJ2-7, with a possible D match to TRBD2 (6 bases). In germline, CDR1 is SGHTA, CDR2 FQGNSA. Trimming removed 3 bases at V and 9 bases at J, with 18 bases between. The CDR3 is 14 amino acids. The CDR3 protein is CASSFTGTPGRQYF. The CDR3 region has the DNA TGTGCCAGCAGCTTTACCGGGACTCCGGGCCGGCAGTACTTC. Using reference TRBV7-2 and TRBJ2-7 for the parts outside the CDR3, the full variable domain is GAGVSQSPSNKVTEKGKDVELRCDPISGHTALYWYRQSLGQGLEFLIYFQGNSAPDKSGLPSDRFSAERTGGSVSTLTIQRTQQEDSAVYLCASSFTGTPGRQYFGPGTRLTVT.

The table lists this clone with a count of one. The chain employs TRBV19 and TRBJ2-1; a possible D gene is TRBD1 (6 bases). Trimming shortened V by 10 bases and J by 3 bases, and 13 bases separated the two germline ends. Germline values: CDR1 LNHDA, CDR2 SQIVND (reference sequence). The length of the CDR3 is 13 residues. The CDR3 region has the DNA TGTGCCACAACCCTAGGGGGCTACAATGAGCAGTTCTTC. Its protein product is CATTLGGYNEQFF.

The gene calls are TRBV2 and TRBJ2-5; the D is unclear. The V and J ends lost 5 bases and 5 bases respectively, with 9 bases between them. CDR1 SNHLY and CDR2 FYNNEI come from the germline V gene. CDR3 length equals 12 residues. The DNA of the CDR3 is TGTGCCAGCAGTATTCTGTCCGAGACCCAGTACTTC. It translates to CASSILSETQYF.

The chain uses TRBV19 and TRBJ1-2; 9 bases fit TRBD1. This CDR3 has 13 residues. V was clipped by 5 bases and J by 4 bases; unmatched bases: 2. Germline CDR1 reads LNHDA; CDR2 reads SQIVND (reference sequence). The DNA of the CDR3 is TGTGCCAGTAGTTCGACAGGGGGCTATGGCTACACCTTC. Amino acid sequence: CASSSTGGYGYTF.

The chain is built from TRBV3-1 (or the pseudogene TRBV3-2) and TRBJ1-1, with D hard to call. CDR3 length equals 13 residues. Germline V gene sequence: CDR1 LGHDT, CDR2 YNNKEL (reference sequence). The V end was cut by 0 bases, the J end by 10 bases, with 12 bases between. The CDR3 coding sequence is TGTGCCAGCAGCCAAGAAGCTATAACGGTAGCTTTCTTT. Its protein is CASSQEAITVAFF.

The chain is built from TRBV24-1 and TRBJ1-2; D call uncertain. The CDR3 is 13 amino acids. The V end was cut by 8 bases, the J end by 3 bases, with 12 bases between. The V gene's germline CDR1 is KGHDR and CDR2 SFDVKD. The CDR3 coding sequence is TGTGCCACCAACGCCGGGGAACACTATGGCTACACCTTC. Translation: CATNAGEHYGYTF.

The CDR3 region has the DNA TGTGCCAGCCGAGGGAACACTGAAGCTTTCTTT. This sequence encodes CASRGNTEAFF. The rearrangement links TRBV6-6 to TRBJ1-1; the D is unclear. This CDR3 region has 11 residues. Germline CDR1 reads MNHNY; CDR2 reads SVGAGI (reference sequence). V lost 8 bases and J 1 base, leaving 5 bases between the germline ends.

This chain connects TRBV2 to TRBJ2-5; TRBD2 matches at 11 bases. Germline-derived CDR1 and CDR2 are SNHLY and FYNNEI. The junction had 11 bases not matched to a gene; V was cut back by 5 bases and J by 9 bases. The CDR3 is 15 residues long. The CDR3 loop is CASSIGTSGGEAQYF. CDR3 DNA: TGTGCCAGCAGTATAGGGACTAGCGGCGGTGAGGCCCAGTACTTC.